Sequencing of this T cell receptor beta chain was carried out in a study of blood T cell repertoires in COVID-19. Study-wide background: Acute and convalescent COVID-19 specimens originated in the United States, Italy and Spain.

V lost 2 bases, J lost 8 bases, and 16 bases lay in between. This CDR3 has 15 amino acids. Germline loops: CDR1 SGHRS, CDR2 YFSETQ. Recruits, aged roughly 18 to 90 years, lived in 24 US areas. Before being deemed recovered, Cohort 3 donors had two negative PCRs, clearance, or symptom resolution. Clones were read by immunoSEQ multiplex PCR, and TCRdb kept only the in-frame ones, dropping some. The sample lists fewer than 300,000 clones, around nine tenths seen once, with approximately 9% in the top ten. The chain has TRBV5-1 and TRBJ1-4; no reliable D call. This clonotype was obtained from a man in his forties who had recovered from COVID-19. The sample was PBMCs or T cells enriched from blood (not recorded which). As DNA, the CDR3 is TGCGCCAGCAGCTTATTGGGCCGGTGGGAGGAAAAACTGTTTTTT. Translated: CASSLLGRWEEKLFF.